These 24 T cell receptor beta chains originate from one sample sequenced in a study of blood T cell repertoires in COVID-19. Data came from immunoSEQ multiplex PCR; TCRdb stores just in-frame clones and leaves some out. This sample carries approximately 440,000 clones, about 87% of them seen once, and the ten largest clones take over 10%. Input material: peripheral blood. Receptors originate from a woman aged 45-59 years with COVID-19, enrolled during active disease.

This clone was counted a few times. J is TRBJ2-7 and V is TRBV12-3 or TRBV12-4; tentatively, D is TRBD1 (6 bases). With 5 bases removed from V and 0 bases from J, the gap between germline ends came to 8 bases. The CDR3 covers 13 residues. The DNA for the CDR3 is TGTGCCAGCAGTCAGGGGAGCTCCTACGAGCAGTACTTC. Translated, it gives CASSQGSSYEQYF.

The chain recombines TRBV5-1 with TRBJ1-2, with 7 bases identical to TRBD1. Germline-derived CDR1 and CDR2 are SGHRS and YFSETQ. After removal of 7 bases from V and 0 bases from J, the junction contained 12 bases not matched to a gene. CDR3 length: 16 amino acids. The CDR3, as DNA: TGCGCCAGCGGGACCGGGACAGAGATAACTAACTATGGCTACACCTTC. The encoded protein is CASGTGTEITNYGYTF. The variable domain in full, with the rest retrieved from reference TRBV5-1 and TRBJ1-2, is KAGVTQTPRYLIKTRGQQVTLSCSPISGHRSVSWYQQTPGQGLQFLFEYFSETQRNKGNFPGRFSGRQFSNSRSEMNVSTLELGDSALYLCASGTGTEITNYGYTFGSGTRLTVV.

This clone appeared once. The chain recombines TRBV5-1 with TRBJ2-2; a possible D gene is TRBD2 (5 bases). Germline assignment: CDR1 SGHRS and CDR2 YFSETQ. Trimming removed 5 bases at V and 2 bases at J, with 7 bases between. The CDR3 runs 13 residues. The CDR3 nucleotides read TGCGCCAGCAGGGCTAGCAACACCGGGGAGCTGTTTTTT. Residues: CASRASNTGELFF.

The CDR3 bases are TGTGCCAGCAGTTTGGGTGGGGAGGCCAAAAACATTCAGTACTTC. This sequence encodes CASSLGGEAKNIQYF. The chain employs TRBV28 and TRBJ2-4; a weak D match, TRBD2 (5 bases). The V gene lost 3 bases and the J gene lost 1 base, with 10 bases spanning the gap. The CDR3 covers 15 residues. Germline CDR1 MDHEN, CDR2 SYDVKM.

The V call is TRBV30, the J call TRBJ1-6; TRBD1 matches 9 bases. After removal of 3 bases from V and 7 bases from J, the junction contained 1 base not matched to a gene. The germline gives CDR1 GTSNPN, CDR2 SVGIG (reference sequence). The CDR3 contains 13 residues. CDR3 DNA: TGTGCCTGGAGCGACAGGGGGAATTCACCCCTCCACTTT. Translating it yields CAWSDRGNSPLHF. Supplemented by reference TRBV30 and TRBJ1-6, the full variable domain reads SQTIHQWPATLVQPVGSPLSLECTVEGTSNPNLYWYRQAAGRGLQLLFYSVGIGQISSEVPQNLSASRPQDRQFILSSKKLLLSDSGFYLCAWSDRGNSPLHFGNGTRLTVT.

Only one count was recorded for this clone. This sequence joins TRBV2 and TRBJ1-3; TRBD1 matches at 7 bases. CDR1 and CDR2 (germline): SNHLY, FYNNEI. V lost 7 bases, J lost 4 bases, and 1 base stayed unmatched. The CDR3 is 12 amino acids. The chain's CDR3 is CASMTGGNTIYF. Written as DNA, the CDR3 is TGTGCCAGCATGACAGGGGGAAACACCATATATTTT.

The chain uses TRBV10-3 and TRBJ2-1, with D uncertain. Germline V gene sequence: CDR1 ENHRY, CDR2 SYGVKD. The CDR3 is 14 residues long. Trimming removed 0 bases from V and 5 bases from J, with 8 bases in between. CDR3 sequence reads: CAISESNGDNEQFF. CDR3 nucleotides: TGTGCCATCAGTGAGTCGAACGGAGACAATGAGCAGTTCTTC.

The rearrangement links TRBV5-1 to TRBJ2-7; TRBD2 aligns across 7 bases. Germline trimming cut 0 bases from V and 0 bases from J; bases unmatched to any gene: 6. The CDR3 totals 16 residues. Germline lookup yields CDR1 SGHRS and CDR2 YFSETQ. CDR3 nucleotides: TGCGCCAGCAGCTTGGTTCCAGCGGGGAGCTCCTACGAGCAGTACTTC. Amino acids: CASSLVPAGSSYEQYF.

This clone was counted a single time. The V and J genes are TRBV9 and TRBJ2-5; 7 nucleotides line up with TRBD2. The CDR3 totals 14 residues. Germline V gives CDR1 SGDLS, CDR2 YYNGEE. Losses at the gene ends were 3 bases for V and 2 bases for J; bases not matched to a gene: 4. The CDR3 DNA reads TGTGCCAGCAGCGGCTGGGGGGGTCAAGAGACCCAGTACTTC. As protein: CASSGWGGQETQYF.

The CDR3 protein is CASSFTETGAGGELFF. In DNA form, the CDR3 reads TGTGCCAGCAGTTTCACCGAAACAGGGGCCGGCGGGGAGCTGTTTTTT. V and J are TRBV28 and TRBJ2-2, with 7 bases lining up with TRBD1. The trim removed 3 bases at V and 7 bases at J, leaving 11 bases unmatched. The CDR3 is made up of 16 amino acids. CDR1 and CDR2 (germline): MDHEN, SYDVKM.

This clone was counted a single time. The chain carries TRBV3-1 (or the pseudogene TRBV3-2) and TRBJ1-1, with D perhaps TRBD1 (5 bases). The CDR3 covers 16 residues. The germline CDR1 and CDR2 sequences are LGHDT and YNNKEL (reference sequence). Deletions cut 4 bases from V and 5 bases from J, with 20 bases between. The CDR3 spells CASSLGTGEGETEAFF. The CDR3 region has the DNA TGTGCCAGCAGCCTCGGGACTGGCGAAGGGGAAACTGAAGCTTTCTTT.

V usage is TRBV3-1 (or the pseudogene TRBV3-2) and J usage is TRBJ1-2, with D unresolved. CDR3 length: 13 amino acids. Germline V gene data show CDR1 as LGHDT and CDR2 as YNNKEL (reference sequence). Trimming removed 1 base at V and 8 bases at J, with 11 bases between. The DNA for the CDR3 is TGTGCCAGCAGCCAAGTTCAGGCCGGCGGCTACACCTTC. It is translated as CASSQVQAGGYTF.

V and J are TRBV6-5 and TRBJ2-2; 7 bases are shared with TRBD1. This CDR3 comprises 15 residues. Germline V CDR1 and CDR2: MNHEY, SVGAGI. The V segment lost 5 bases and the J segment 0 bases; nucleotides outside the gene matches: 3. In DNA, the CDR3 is TGTGCCAGCAGTCGGGACAGAGCGAACACCGGGGAGCTGTTTTTT. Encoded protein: CASSRDRANTGELFF.

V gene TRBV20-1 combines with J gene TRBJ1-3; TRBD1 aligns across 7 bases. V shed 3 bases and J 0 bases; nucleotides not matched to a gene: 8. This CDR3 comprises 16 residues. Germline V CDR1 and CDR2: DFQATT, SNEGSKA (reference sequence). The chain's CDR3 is CSASAGTALSGNTIYF. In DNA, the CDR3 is TGCAGTGCTAGTGCCGGGACAGCACTCTCTGGAAACACCATATATTTT.

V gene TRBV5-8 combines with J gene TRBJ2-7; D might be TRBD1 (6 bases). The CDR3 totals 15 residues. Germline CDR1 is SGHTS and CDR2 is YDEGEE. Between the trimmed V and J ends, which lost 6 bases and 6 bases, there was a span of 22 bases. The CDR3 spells CASTPLRARGGEQYF. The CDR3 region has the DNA TGTGCCAGCACCCCGCTCAGGGCCCGAGGGGGCGAGCAGTACTTC.

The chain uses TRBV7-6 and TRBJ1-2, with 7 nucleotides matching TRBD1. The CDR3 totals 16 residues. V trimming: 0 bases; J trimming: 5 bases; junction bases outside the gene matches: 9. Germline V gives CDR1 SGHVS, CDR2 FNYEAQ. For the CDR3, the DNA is TGTGCCAGCAGCTTAGCCCCAGGGACAGACGAATATGGCTACACCTTC. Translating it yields CASSLAPGTDEYGYTF.

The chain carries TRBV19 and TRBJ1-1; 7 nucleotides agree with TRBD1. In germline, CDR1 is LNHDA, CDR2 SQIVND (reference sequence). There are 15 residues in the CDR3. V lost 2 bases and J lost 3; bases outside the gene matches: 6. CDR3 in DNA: TGTGCCAGTAGTATAAGGGGGCGCGTGGACACTGAAGCTTTCTTT. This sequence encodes CASSIRGRVDTEAFF.

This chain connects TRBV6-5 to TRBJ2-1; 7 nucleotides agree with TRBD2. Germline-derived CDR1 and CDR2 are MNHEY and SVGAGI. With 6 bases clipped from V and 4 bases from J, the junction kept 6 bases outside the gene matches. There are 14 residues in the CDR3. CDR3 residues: CASSSSGPYNEQFF. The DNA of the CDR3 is TGTGCCAGCAGCAGTAGCGGGCCTTACAATGAGCAGTTCTTC.

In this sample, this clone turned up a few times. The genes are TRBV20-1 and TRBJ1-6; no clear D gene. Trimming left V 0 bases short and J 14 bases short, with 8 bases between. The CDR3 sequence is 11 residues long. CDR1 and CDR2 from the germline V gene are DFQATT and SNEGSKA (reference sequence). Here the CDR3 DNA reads TGCAGTGCTAGAGATGTCGGGACCCTCCACTTT. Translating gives CSARDVGTLHF.

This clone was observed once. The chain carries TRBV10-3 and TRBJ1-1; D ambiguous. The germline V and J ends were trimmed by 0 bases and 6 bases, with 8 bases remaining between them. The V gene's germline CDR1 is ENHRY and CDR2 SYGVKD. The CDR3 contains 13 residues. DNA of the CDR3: TGTGCCATCAGTGAGTCGGCGGCCCCTGAAGCTTTCTTT. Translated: CAISESAAPEAFF.

The CDR3 sequence: CASSTREADTEAFF. The CDR3 coding sequence is TGCGCCAGCAGCACCCGGGAGGCGGACACTGAAGCTTTCTTT. The rearrangement links TRBV5-1 to TRBJ1-1; the D is unclear. V was cut by 4 bases and J by 3 bases, with 13 bases left in between. The germline V gene has CDR1 SGHRS and CDR2 YFSETQ. The CDR3 runs to 14 residues.

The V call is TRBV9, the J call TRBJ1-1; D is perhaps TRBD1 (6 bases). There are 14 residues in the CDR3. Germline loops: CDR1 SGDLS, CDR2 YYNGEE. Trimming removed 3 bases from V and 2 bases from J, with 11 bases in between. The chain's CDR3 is CASSEGTYNTEAFF. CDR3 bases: TGTGCCAGCAGCGAGGGGACATACAACACTGAAGCTTTCTTT.

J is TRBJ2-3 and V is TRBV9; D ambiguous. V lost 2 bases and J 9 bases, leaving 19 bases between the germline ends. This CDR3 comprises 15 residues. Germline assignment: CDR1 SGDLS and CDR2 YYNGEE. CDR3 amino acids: CASSVGGEDGDTQYF. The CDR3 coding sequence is TGTGCCAGCAGCGTCGGCGGAGAAGACGGCGACACGCAGTATTTT.

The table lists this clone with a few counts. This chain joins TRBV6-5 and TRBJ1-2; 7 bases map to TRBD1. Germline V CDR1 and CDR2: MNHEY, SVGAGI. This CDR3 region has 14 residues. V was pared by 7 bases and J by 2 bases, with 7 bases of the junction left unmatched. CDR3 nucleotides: TGTGCCAGCATGCTGTTACAGGGGAACTATGGCTACACCTTC. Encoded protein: CASMLLQGNYGYTF.